Below are 9 T cell receptor beta chains sequenced from a single sample in a study of siplizumab effects on memory and regulatory T cells. Measured with immunoSEQ multiplex PCR; TCRdb has only the in-frame clones, and not every one. Of tens of thousands of clones in the sample, approximately 93% were seen once. Source material: non-Treg CD4+ T cells sorted from blood. These receptors came from a human donor in good health.

The genes are TRBV7-3 and TRBJ2-3, with 13 bases identical to TRBD2. The CDR3 runs 17 residues. With V trimmed by 5 bases and J by 3 bases, 8 bases remained unmatched. Germline V lookup: CDR1 SGHTA, CDR2 FQGTGA. CDR3 bases: TGTGCCAGCAGCCCTGGCGGACTAGCGGGAGCGACAGATACGCAGTATTTT. It encodes CASSPGGLAGATDTQYF.

The chain recombines TRBV7-6 with TRBJ2-2, with 9 nucleotides matching TRBD2. V shed 5 bases and J 5 bases; nucleotides not matched to a gene: 9. Germline V lookup: CDR1 SGHVS, CDR2 FNYEAQ. The CDR3 length is 16 residues. Here the CDR3 reads CASSTASGIGTGELFF. The CDR3 DNA sequence: TGTGCCAGCAGCACTGCTAGCGGGATAGGGACCGGGGAGCTGTTTTTT.

This sequence joins TRBV5-5 and TRBJ1-1; D gene ambiguous. This CDR3 comprises 11 residues. The germline CDR1 and CDR2 sequences are SGHKS and YYEKEE (reference sequence). V shed 4 bases and J shed 7 bases, with 8 bases lying between them. The CDR3 here is CASSLLSEAFF. The DNA of the CDR3 is TGTGCCAGCAGCCTTTTGAGTGAAGCTTTCTTT.

In its sample, this clone ranks as medium-sized. CDR3 loop: CASSITGNGYTF. The CDR3 DNA reads as TGTGCCAGTAGTATTACAGGGAATGGCTACACCTTC. The V call is TRBV19, the J call TRBJ1-2; TRBD1 is a possible D gene (6 bases). Germline V lookup: CDR1 LNHDA, CDR2 SQIVND (reference sequence). The CDR3 length is 12 residues. The V and J ends lost 3 bases and 6 bases respectively, with 8 bases between them.

The V and J genes are TRBV6-1 and TRBJ2-7, with TRBD1 as a possible D gene (5 bases). Germline V gives CDR1 MNHNS, CDR2 SASEGT. CDR3 length equals 13 residues. Deletions cut 6 bases from V and 4 bases from J, with 13 bases between. The CDR3 bases are TGTGCCAGCAGGGACCAGAACAGGTACGAGCAGTACTTC. Its protein product is CASRDQNRYEQYF.

In its sample, this clone was seen once. The rearrangement joins TRBV7-8 to TRBJ2-7; no clear D gene. With 6 bases removed from V and 5 bases from J, the gap between germline ends came to 17 bases. CDR3 length equals 14 residues. Germline V gives CDR1 SGHVS, CDR2 FQNEAQ. The CDR3 DNA reads TGTGCCAGCAGGGGTGGAGTAGGCGTCCACGAGCAGTACTTC. Translation: CASRGGVGVHEQYF.

The chain uses TRBV6-5 and TRBJ1-1; D not resolved. V lost 4 bases to trimming and J lost 1 base, with 13 bases between them. There are 15 residues in the CDR3. The V gene's germline CDR1 is MNHEY and CDR2 SVGAGI. The CDR3: CASSSVRERNTEAFF. CDR3 nucleotides: TGTGCCAGCAGTTCGGTTCGGGAGAGGAACACTGAAGCTTTCTTT.

The chain uses TRBV5-6 and TRBJ2-2; possible D gene TRBD1, 6 bases. This CDR3 comprises 14 residues. V was shortened by 4 bases and J by 7 bases, with 14 bases between the two germline ends. From germline, CDR1 is SGHDT and CDR2 YYEEEE. CDR3 residues: CASSAPGVNGELFF. The CDR3, as DNA: TGTGCCAGCAGCGCCCCAGGGGTGAACGGGGAGCTGTTTTTT.

The chain is built from TRBV6-1 and TRBJ2-7; D unclear. The ends were cut back, 1 base at V and 7 bases at J, with 11 bases in the middle. The germline gives CDR1 MNHNS, CDR2 SASEGT. CDR3 size: 13 residues. The CDR3 sequence is CASSEVGRREQYF. The CDR3 DNA reads TGTGCCAGCAGTGAAGTCGGCCGTAGGGAGCAGTACTTC.